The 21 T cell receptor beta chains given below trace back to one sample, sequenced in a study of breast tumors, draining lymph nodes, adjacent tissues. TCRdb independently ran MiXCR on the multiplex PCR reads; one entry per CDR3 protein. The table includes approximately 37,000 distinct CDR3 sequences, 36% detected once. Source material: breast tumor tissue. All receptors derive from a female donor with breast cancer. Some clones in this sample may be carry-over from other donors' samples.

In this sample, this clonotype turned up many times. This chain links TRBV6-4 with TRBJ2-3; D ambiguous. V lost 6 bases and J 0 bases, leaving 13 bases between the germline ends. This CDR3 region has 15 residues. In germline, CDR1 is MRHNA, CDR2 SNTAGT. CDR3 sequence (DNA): TGTGCCAGCAGCCCCATGGCCTCTAGCACAGATACGCAGTATTTT. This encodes CASSPMASSTDTQYF.

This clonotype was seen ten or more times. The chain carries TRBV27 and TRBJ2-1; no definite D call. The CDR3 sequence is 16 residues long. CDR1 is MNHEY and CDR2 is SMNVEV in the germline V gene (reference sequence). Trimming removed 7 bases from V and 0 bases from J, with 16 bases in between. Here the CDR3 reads CASMGGRQSSYNEQFF. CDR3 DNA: TGTGCCAGCATGGGTGGGCGGCAGAGCTCCTACAATGAGCAGTTCTTC.

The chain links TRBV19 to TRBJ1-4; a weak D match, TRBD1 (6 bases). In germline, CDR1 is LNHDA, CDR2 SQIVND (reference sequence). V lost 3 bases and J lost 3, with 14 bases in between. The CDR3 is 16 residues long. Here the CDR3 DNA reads TGTGCCAGTAGTATTGAAGCCAGGGGAGCTAATGAAAAACTGTTTTTT. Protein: CASSIEARGANEKLFF.

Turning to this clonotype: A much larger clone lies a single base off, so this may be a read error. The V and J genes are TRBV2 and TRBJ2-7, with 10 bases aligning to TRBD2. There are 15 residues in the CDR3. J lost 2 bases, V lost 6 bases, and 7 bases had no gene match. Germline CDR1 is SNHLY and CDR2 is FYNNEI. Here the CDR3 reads CASRRPGLATYEQYF. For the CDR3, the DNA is TGTGCCAGCAGAAGACCGGGACTAGCGACCTACGAGCAGTACTTC.

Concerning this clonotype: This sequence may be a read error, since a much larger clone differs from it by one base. The CDR3 nucleotides are TGCAGTGCCGCGTGGGGGGGATGGGGCACAGATAGGCAGTATTTT. As protein: CSAAWGGWGTDRQYF. The rearrangement joins TRBV20-1 to TRBJ2-3; 7 nucleotides match TRBD2. Germline values: CDR1 DFQATT, CDR2 SNEGSKA (reference sequence). The CDR3 extends over 15 amino acids.

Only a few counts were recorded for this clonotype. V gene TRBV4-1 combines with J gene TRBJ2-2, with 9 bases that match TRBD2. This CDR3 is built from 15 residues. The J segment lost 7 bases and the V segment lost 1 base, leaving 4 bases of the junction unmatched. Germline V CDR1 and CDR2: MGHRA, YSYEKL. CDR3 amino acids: CASSQGTSVFGELFF. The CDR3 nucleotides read TGCGCCAGCAGCCAAGGGACTAGCGTATTCGGGGAGCTGTTTTTT.

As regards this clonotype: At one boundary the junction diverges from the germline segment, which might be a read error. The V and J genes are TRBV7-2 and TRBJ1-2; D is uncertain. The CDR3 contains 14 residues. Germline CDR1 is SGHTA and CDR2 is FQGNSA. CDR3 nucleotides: TGTGCCAGCAGCTTAGAAGCTCTTGACTATGGCTGCACCTTC. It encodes CASSLEALDYGCTF.

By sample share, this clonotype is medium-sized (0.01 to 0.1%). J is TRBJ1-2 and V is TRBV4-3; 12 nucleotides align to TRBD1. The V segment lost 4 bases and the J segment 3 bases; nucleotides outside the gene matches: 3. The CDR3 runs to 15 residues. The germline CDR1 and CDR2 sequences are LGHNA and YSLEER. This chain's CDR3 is CASSRDRGRDYGYTF. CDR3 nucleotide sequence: TGCGCCAGCAGCCGGGACAGGGGGCGAGACTATGGCTACACCTTC.

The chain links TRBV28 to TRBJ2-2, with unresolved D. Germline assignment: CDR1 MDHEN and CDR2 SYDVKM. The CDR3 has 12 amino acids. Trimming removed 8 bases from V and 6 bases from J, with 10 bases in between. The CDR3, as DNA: TGTGCCAGCCAAGCATTTCCCGGGGAGCTGTTTTTT. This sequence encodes CASQAFPGELFF.

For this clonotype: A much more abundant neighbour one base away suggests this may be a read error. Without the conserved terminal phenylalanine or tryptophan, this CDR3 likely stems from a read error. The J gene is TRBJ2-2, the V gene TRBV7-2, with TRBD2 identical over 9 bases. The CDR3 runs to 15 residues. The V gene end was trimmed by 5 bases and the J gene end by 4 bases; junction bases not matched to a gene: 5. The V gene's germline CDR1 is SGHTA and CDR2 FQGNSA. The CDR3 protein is CASSAGGAGTGELFL. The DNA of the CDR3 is TGTGCCAGCAGCGCGGGGGGGGCGGGCACCGGGGAGCTGTTTCTT.

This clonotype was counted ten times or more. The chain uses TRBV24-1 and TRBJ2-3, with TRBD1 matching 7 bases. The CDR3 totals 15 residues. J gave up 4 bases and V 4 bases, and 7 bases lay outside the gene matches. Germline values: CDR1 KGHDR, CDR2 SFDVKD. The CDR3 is CATSDRETGADTQYF. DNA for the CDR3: TGTGCCACCAGTGACCGAGAAACAGGGGCAGATACGCAGTATTTT.

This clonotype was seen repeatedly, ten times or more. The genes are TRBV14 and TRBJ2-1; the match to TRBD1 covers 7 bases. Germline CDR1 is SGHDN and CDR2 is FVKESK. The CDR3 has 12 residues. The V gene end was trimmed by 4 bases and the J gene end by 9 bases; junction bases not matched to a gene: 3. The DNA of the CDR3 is TGTGCCAGCAGCCTTACAGGGGTTGAGCAGTTCTTC. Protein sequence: CASSLTGVEQFF.

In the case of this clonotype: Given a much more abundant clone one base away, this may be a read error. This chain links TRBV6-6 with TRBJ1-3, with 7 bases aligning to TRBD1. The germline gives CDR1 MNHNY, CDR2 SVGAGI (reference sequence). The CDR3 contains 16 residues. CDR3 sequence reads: CVSSAAGRGSGNTIYF. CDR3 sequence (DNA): TGTGTCAGCAGTGCCGCCGGCAGGGGGTCTGGAAACACCATATATTTT.

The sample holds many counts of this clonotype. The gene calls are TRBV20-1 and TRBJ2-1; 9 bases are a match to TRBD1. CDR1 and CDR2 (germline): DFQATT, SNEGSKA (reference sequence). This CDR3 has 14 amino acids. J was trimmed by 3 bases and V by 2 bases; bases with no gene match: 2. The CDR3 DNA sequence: TGCAGTGCTAGACCGGGACAGGGCTACAATGAGCAGTTCTTC. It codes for CSARPGQGYNEQFF.

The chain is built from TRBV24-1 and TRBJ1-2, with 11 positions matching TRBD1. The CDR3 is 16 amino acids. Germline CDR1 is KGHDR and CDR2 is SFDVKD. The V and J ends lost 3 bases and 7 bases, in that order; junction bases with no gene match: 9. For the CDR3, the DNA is TGTGCCACCAGTGATGCCACCGGGACAGGGGGTGTTGGCTACACCTTC. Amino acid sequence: CATSDATGTGGVGYTF.

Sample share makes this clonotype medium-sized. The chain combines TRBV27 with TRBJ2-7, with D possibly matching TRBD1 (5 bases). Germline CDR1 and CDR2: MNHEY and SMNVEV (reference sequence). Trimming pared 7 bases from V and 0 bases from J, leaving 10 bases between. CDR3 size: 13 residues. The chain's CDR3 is CASKYTGSYEQYF. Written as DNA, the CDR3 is TGTGCCAGCAAATATACAGGCTCCTACGAGCAGTACTTC.

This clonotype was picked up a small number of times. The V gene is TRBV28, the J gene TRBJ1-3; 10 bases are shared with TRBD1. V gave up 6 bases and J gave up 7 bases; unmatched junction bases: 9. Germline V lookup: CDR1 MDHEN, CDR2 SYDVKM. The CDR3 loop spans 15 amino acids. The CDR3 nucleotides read TGTGCCAGCAGACCGGGACAGGGGCCCCGGAACACCATATATTTT. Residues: CASRPGQGPRNTIYF.

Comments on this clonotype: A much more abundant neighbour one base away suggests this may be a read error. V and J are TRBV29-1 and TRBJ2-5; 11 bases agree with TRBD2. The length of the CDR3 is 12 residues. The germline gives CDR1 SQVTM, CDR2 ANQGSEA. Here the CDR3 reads CGVTSGTETQYF. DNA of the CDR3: TGCGGCGTGACTAGCGGGACAGAGACCCAGTACTTC. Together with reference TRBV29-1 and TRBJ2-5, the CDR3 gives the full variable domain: SAVISQKPSRDICQRGTSLTIQCQVDSQVTMMFWYRQQPGQSLTLIATANQGSEATYESGFVIDKFPISRPNLTFSTLTVSNMSPEDSSIYLCGVTSGTETQYFGPGTRLLVL.

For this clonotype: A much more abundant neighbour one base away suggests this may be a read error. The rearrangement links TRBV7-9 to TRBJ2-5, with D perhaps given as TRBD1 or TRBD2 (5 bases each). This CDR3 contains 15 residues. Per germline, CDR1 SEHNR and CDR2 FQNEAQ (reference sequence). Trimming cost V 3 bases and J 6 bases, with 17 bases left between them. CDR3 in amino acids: CASSFGDAGLQTQYF. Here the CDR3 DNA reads TGTGCCAGCAGCTTCGGGGATGCAGGGTTGCAGACCCAGTACTTC. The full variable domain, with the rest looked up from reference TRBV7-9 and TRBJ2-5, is DTGVSQNPRHKITKRGQNVTFRCDPISEHNRLYWYRQTLGQGPEFLTYFQNEAQLEKSRLLSDRFSAERPKGSFSTLEIQRTEQGDSAMYLCASSFGDAGLQTQYFGPGTRLLVL.

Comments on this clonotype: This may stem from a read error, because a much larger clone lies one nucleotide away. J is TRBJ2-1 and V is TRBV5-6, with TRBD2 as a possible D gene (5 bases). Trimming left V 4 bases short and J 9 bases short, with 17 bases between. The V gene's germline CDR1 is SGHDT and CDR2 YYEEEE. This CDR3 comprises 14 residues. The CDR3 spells CASSLYHTGGEQFF. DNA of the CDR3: TGTGCCAGCAGCCTATACCACACCGGAGGTGAGCAGTTCTTC.

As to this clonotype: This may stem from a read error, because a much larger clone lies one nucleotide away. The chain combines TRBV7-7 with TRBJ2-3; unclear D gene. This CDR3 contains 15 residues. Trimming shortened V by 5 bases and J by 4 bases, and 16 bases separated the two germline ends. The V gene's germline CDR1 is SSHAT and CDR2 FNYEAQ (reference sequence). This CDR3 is CASSPGPWGADTQYF. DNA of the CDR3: TGTGCCAGCAGCCCAGGACCTTGGGGTGCAGATACGCAGTATTTT.